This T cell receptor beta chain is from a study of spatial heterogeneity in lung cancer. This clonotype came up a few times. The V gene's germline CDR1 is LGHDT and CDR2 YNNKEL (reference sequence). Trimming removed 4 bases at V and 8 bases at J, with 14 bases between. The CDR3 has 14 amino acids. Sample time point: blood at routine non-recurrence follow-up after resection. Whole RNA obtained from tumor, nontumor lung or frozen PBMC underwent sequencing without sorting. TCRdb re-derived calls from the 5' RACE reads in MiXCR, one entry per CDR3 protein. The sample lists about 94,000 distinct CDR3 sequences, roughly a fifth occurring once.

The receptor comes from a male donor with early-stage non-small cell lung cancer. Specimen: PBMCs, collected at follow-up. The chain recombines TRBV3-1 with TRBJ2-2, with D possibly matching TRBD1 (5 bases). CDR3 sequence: CASSLGHGLGELFF. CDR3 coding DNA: TGTGCCAGCAGCCTAGGACATGGGCTGGGGGAGCTGTTTTTT.